These T cell receptor beta chains were read from a single sample in a study of blood T cell repertoires in COVID-19. The table came from immunoSEQ multiplex PCR; TCRdb's copy has only in-frame clones and leaves some out. This table has 180,000 or so clones, approximately 80% appearing once. Specimen: peripheral blood. The receptors come from a woman between 50 and 59 years old with active or convalescent COVID-19. Each CDR3 is given with its conserved first and last residue. Fields, in order: J gene, V gene, clone size, D gene, CDR3 DNA, CDR3 protein. The D gene is left open where the match is weak. Only part of the rows carry a size: once, few, many, or a class if the clone is expanded.

TRBJ2-1 TRBV30 - TRBD2 TGTGCCTGGAGTGGTAGCGGGGGGAGTTACAATGAGCAGTTCTTC CAWSGSGGSYNEQFF
TRBJ1-1 TRBV7-3 - - TGTGCCAGCAGCTTAATACCTGCGGGCAGCATGAACACTGAAGCTTTCTTT CASSLIPAGSMNTEAFF
TRBJ1-5 TRBV19 few - TGTGCCAGTAGTATATCCGGGTACCAGCCCCAGCATTTT CASSISGYQPQHF
TRBJ2-3 TRBV11-3 few TRBD1 TGTGCCAGCAGATCCGGACAGGGAGGAGATACGCAGTATTTT CASRSGQGGDTQYF
TRBJ1-1 TRBV19 once TRBD1 TGTGCCAGTAGTACTGGGACAGGGGTACGGGATGAAGCTTTCTTT CASSTGTGVRDEAFF
TRBJ1-6 TRBV11-2 few TRBD1 TGTGCCAGCAGCCCCGGGACAGGGACTGGCTCACCCCTCCACTTT CASSPGTGTGSPLHF
TRBJ2-3 TRBV7-9 - - TGTGCCAGCAGCGAAACGGGGCCCCTTGGAGGGGATACGCAGTATTTT CASSETGPLGGDTQYF
TRBJ2-7 TRBV6-1 - TRBD1 TGTGCCAGCAGTGAAGAAGTGACAGGGGGGTACGAGCAGTACTTC CASSEEVTGGYEQYF
TRBJ1-6 TRBV30 - - TGTGCCGGAGCCTTCCGAGTACGAGATTCACCCCTCCACTTT CAGAFRVRDSPLHF
TRBJ2-1 TRBV4-2 - TRBD2 TGTGCCAGCAACATACTAGCGGGGGGGCAGAATGAGCAGTTCTTC CASNILAGGQNEQFF
TRBJ2-5 TRBV19 - TRBD1 TGTGCCAGTAGCCACAGGGGAGAGACCCAGTACTTC CASSHRGETQYF
TRBJ2-7 TRBV11-2 - - TGTGCCAGCAGCTTAGGCCGACAGATCAGGGAGCAGTACTTC CASSLGRQIREQYF
TRBJ2-1 TRBV2 once - TGTGCCAGCAGTGTCGGGGGTGGTTACCGGCGGGAGCAGTTCTTC CASSVGGGYRREQFF
TRBJ2-7 TRBV7-6 few TRBD1 TGTGCCAGCAGCCCGAGGACAGGGTCCTACGAGCAGTACTTC CASSPRTGSYEQYF
TRBJ2-5 TRBV6-2/TRBV6-3 - TRBD2 TGTGCCAGCAGCCGACTAGCGGGGACCCAAGAGACCCAGTACTTC CASSRLAGTQETQYF
TRBJ1-1 TRBV7-8 - - TGTGCCAGCAGAGTGACAGGGAACACTGAAGCTTTCTTT CASRVTGNTEAFF
TRBJ1-5 TRBV3-1/TRBV3-2 - - TGTGCCAGCAGCCATGGGCAGGGGAATCAGCCCCAGCATTTT CASSHGQGNQPQHF
TRBJ2-2 TRBV5-5 - - TGTGCCAGCAGCTTTACAGTAAACACCGGGGAGCTGTTTTTT CASSFTVNTGELFF
TRBJ1-1 TRBV6-1 few TRBD1 TGTGCCAGCAGTGAAGACCGGGACAGGGGGCGGCGGGGCACTGAAGCTTTCTTT CASSEDRDRGRRGTEAFF
TRBJ2-6 TRBV11-2 - - TGTGCCAGCAGCCGACAGAGCTCTGGGGCCAACGTCCTGACTTTC CASSRQSSGANVLTF
TRBJ1-5 TRBV29-1 - TRBD1 TGCAGCGTGGGGGACAGCTTGTTTCAGCCCCAGCATTTT CSVGDSLFQPQHF
TRBJ2-3 TRBV10-1 - TRBD2 TGCGCCAGCAGTGAGTCCCTTACTAGCGGGAGGGGTCTCTGCACAGATACGCAGTATTTT CASSESLTSGRGLCTDTQYF
TRBJ2-2 TRBV19 - TRBD1 TGTGCCAGTAACGTAGGACAGGGGGCTACGATCGGGGAGCTGTTTTTT CASNVGQGATIGELFF
TRBJ2-1 TRBV6-5 - TRBD1 TGTGCCAGCAGCCCCGGGACAGGGGGAAATGAGCAGTTCTTC CASSPGTGGNEQFF
TRBJ2-3 TRBV19 - TRBD2 TGTGCCAGTAGTATAGTAGCGGGAGGCCGAAAGACGCAGTATTTT CASSIVAGGRKTQYF
TRBJ2-3 TRBV6-5 once TRBD2 TGTGCCAGCAGAACTAGCGGGAGCACAGATACGCAGTATTTT CASRTSGSTDTQYF
TRBJ1-1 TRBV19 - - TGTGCCAGTAGTAAACTGCGAGAAGCTTTCTTT CASSKLREAFF
TRBJ1-5 TRBV11-2 - - TGTGCCAGCAGCTTAGGCTTTGGCCAAAATCAGCCCCAGCATTTT CASSLGFGQNQPQHF
TRBJ1-2 TRBV7-2 - - TGTGCCAGCAGCTTAAGTCTGGGGGGAAAGGGTGGCTACACCTTC CASSLSLGGKGGYTF
TRBJ1-5 TRBV6-2/TRBV6-3 - - TGTGCCAGCAGCTCCATTGCCAGGGGCAATCAGCCCCAGCATTTT CASSSIARGNQPQHF
TRBJ1-3 TRBV19 few TRBD1 TGTGCCAGTAGTATTACCGGACAGGGGCAATACTCTGGAAACACCATATATTTT CASSITGQGQYSGNTIYF
TRBJ2-1 TRBV6-2/TRBV6-3 once TRBD2 TGTGCCAGCAGTTACCAGATAGCGGGGCTCTACAATGAGCAGTTCTTC CASSYQIAGLYNEQFF
TRBJ2-1 TRBV5-6 - - TGTGCCAGCAGCTTGGACAGGTTGTTACAGTTCTTC CASSLDRLLQFF
TRBJ2-3 TRBV18 once - TGTGCCAGCTCACCATCTGCTGGGGGCGCCCGCACAGATACGCAGTATTTT CASSPSAGGARTDTQYF
TRBJ2-5 TRBV6-2/TRBV6-3 - TRBD1 TGTGCCAGCAGTTACCGGGACAGGGGACAAGAGACCCAGTACTTC CASSYRDRGQETQYF
TRBJ1-2 TRBV2 once - TGTGCCAGCAGTGAAGCCGGATCAGGGAAGGTTGGCTACACCTTC CASSEAGSGKVGYTF
TRBJ2-3 TRBV14 - - TGTGCCAGCAGCCAAGATCGGGTGACAGATACGCAGTATTTT CASSQDRVTDTQYF
TRBJ2-7 TRBV7-2 - - TGTGCCAGCAGCTTATATGCAGATACCTACGAGCAGTACTTC CASSLYADTYEQYF
TRBJ2-1 TRBV3-1/TRBV3-2 - TRBD2 TGTGCCAGCAGCCTGGGGACTAGCGGGGGACGGTCCTACAATGAGCAGTTCTTC CASSLGTSGGRSYNEQFF
TRBJ1-2 TRBV29-1 - - TGCAGCACCGGTGACAGAGTGATCTACACCTTC CSTGDRVIYTF
TRBJ2-5 TRBV4-2 - TRBD2 TGTGCCAGCAGCCCCCGGACTAGCTGGGGGACCCAGTACTTC CASSPRTSWGTQYF
TRBJ2-7 TRBV15 few TRBD1 TGTGCCACCAGCAGGGAGATTGTTACAGGGGATTTGGCCTACGAGCAGTACTTC CATSREIVTGDLAYEQYF
TRBJ1-1 TRBV18 - - TGTGCCAGCTCCCCTAGCCCGGGGGGTGAAGCTTTCTTT CASSPSPGGEAFF
TRBJ1-1 TRBV18 once TRBD1 TGTGCCAGCACCGCGCAACAGGGGGACACTGAAGCTTTCTTT CASTAQQGDTEAFF
TRBJ2-7 TRBV6-5 many - TGTGCCAGCAGCGCCCGGCTAGACGCGTCGGAGCAGTACTTC CASSARLDASEQYF
TRBJ2-7 TRBV23-1 - TRBD2 TGCGCCAGCAGTCAATCGAAGACTAGCGGGATTCCCTACGAGCAGTACTTC CASSQSKTSGIPYEQYF
TRBJ2-7 TRBV6-5 - - TGTGCCAGCAGGGGCGGCAGGGGCCAGGTAATCGAGCAGTACTTC CASRGGRGQVIEQYF
TRBJ2-3 TRBV15 - - TGTGCCACTCGGCAGGGGCGCAGCACAGATACGCAGTATTTT CATRQGRSTDTQYF
TRBJ1-1 TRBV2 - - TGTGCCAGCACCCTCCGGGGGACGCGCACTGAAGCTTTCTTT CASTLRGTRTEAFF
TRBJ1-5 TRBV30 - - TGTGCCTGGAGCGCCGGGTGGATAGGGGTCAATCAGCCCCAGCATTTT CAWSAGWIGVNQPQHF
TRBJ2-7 TRBV19 - TRBD2 TGTGCCAGTCGGCGGGAGTATGGAGACGAGCAGTACTTC CASRREYGDEQYF
TRBJ1-5 TRBV19 once - TGTGCCAGTAGTATTCGAGGGAACAATCAGCCCCAGCATTTT CASSIRGNNQPQHF
TRBJ2-5 TRBV14 few TRBD2 TGTGCCAGCACCTCGGGACTAGCGGGAGGTCCGCGAGAGACCCAGTACTTC CASTSGLAGGPRETQYF
TRBJ2-5 TRBV5-1 - - TGCGCCAGCAGGGGGGCAGTTCAAGAGACCCAGTACTTC CASRGAVQETQYF
TRBJ2-1 TRBV13 few TRBD2 TGTGCCAGCAGCCCCCGGACTAGCGGGGGGGCCGGGCAGTTCTTC CASSPRTSGGAGQFF